The source of this TCR beta chain is a study of T-cell reconstitution after alpha-beta-depleted transplantation in children. Study results and caveats: About two months after transplant, alpha-beta T cells reportedly came from several hundred expanded graft clones. By one year post-transplant, T-cell counts and diversity largely arose from T cells that were newly produced.

This CDR3 region has 14 residues. The germline V gene has CDR1 DFQATT and CDR2 SNEGSKA (reference sequence). The V gene lost 2 bases and the J gene lost 2 bases, with 10 bases spanning the gap. The TCRbeta library incorporated unique molecular identifiers. TCRdb processed the PCR reads anew with MiXCR; each CDR3 protein has one entry. The repertoire consists of a few hundred thousand distinct CDR3 sequences, with 27% occurring once and the leading ten covering less than 40%. Regarding this clonotype: No antigen is known for it.

The V and J genes are TRBV20-1 and TRBJ1-5, with unresolved D. Sequencing used PBMCs, obtained before TCRalphabeta/CD19-depleted stem cell transplant. The sequence was obtained from a boy less than two years old with Wiskott-Aldrich syndrome, due to receive a stem cell transplant. The CDR3 region is CSARRGDGNQPQHF. CDR3 nucleotide sequence: TGCAGTGCTAGACGGGGAGATGGCAATCAGCCCCAGCATTTT.